This T cell receptor (beta chain) emerged from a study of T cell changes during pregnancy in multiple sclerosis. Germline-derived CDR1 and CDR2 are SGHDT and YYEEEE. The CDR3 runs 13 residues. The V and J ends lost 5 bases and 0 bases respectively, with 8 bases between them. The table came from immunoSEQ multiplex PCR; TCRdb's copy has only in-frame clones and leaves some out. The profile shows about 20,000 clones, 88% of them singletons. This TCR was sampled from a female donor in good health, enrolled as a control in a pregnancy study. Sample: CD8+ T cells from peripheral blood mononuclear cells, taken in the third trimester of pregnancy. This rearrangement joins TRBV5-6 to TRBJ1-1, with D tentatively TRBD1 (5 bases). The CDR3 region is CASREGMNTEAFF. The DNA for the CDR3 is TGTGCCAGCAGGGAGGGGATGAACACTGAAGCTTTCTTT. Combining the CDR3 with reference TRBV5-6 and TRBJ1-1 gives the whole variable domain DAGVTQSPTHLIKTRGQQVTLRCSPKSGHDTVSWYQQALGQGPQFIFQYYEEEERQRGNFPDRFSGHQFPNYSSELNVNALLLGDSALYLCASREGMNTEAFFGQGTRLTVV.